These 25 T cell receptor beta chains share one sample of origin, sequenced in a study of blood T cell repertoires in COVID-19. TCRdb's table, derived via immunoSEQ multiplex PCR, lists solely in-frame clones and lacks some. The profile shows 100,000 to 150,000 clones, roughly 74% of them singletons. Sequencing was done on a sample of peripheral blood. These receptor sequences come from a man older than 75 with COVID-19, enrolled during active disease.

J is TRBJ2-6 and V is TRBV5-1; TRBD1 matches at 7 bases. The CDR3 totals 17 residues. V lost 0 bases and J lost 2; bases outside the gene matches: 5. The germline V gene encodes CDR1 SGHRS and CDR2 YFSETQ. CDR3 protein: CASSLGQGPTGANVLTF. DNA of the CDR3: TGCGCCAGCAGCTTGGGACAGGGACCCACTGGGGCCAACGTCCTGACTTTC.

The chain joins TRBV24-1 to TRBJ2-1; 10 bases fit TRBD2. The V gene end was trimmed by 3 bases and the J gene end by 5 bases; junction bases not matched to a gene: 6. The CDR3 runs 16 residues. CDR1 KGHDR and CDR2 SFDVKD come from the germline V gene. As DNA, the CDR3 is TGTGCCACCAGTGATCCTGCTAGCGGGAGAAACAATGAGCAGTTCTTC. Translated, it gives CATSDPASGRNNEQFF.

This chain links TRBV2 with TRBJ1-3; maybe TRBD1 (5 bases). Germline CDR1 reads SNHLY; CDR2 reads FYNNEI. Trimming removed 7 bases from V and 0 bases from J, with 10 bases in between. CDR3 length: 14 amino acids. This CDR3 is CASTGGRSGNTIYF. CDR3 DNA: TGTGCCAGCACCGGGGGACGCTCTGGAAACACCATATATTTT.

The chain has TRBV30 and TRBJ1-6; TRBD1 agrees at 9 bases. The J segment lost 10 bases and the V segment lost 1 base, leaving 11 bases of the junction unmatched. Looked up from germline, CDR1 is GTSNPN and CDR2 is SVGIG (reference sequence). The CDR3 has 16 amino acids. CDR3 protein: CAWSDTGGTSRSPLHF. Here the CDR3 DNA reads TGTGCCTGGAGTGATACAGGGGGCACGAGCAGGTCACCCCTCCACTTT.

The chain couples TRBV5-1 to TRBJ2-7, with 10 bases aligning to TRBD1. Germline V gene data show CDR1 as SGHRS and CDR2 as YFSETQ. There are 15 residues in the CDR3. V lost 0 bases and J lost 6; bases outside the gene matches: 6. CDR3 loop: CASSLAQGQGSEQYF. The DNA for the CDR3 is TGCGCCAGCAGCTTGGCCCAGGGACAGGGGAGCGAGCAGTACTTC.

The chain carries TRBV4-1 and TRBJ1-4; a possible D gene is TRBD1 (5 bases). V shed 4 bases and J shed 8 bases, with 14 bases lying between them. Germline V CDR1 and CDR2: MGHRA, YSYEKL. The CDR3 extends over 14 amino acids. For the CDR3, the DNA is TGCGCCAGCAGCCTGCAAGGGGTTCGAGAAAAACTGTTTTTT. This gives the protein CASSLQGVREKLFF.

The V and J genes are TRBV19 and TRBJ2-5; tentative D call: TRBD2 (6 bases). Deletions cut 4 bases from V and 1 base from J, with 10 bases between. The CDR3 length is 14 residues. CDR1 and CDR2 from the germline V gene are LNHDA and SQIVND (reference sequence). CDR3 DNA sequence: TGTGCCAGTAGTACTTGGGACTCCCAAGAGACCCAGTACTTC. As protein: CASSTWDSQETQYF.

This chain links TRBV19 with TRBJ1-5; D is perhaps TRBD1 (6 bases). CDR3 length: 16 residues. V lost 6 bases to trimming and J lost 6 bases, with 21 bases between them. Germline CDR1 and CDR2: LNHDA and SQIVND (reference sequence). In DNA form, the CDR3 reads TGTGCCAGTAGCCGGACGGGGGGCGCCGTCGGTCAGCCCCAGCATTTT. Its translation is CASSRTGGAVGQPQHF.

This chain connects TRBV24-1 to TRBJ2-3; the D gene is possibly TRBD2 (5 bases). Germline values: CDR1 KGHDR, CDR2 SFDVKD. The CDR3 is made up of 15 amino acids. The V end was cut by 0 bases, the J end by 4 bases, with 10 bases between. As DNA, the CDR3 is TGTGCCACCAGTGATTTGATGGTAGCGTCAGATACGCAGTATTTT. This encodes CATSDLMVASDTQYF.

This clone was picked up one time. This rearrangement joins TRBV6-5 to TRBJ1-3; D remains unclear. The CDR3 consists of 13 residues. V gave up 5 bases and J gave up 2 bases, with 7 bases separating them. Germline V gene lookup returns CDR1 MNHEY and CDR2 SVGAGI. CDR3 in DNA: TGTGCCAGCAGTCCCTTTCCTGGAAACACCATATATTTT. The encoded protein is CASSPFPGNTIYF.

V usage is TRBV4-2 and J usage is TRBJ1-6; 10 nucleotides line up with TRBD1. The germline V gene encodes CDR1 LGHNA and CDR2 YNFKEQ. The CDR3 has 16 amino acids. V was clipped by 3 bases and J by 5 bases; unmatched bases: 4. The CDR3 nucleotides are TGTGCCAGCAGCCAGGAGGGACAGGGGCATAATTCACCCCTCCACTTT. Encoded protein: CASSQEGQGHNSPLHF.

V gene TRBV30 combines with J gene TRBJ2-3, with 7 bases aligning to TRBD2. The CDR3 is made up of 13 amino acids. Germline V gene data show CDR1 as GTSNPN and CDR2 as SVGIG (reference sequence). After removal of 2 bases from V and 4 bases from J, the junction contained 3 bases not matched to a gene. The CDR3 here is CAWSLTSSDTQYF. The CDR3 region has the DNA TGTGCCTGGAGTCTGACTAGCTCAGATACGCAGTATTTT.

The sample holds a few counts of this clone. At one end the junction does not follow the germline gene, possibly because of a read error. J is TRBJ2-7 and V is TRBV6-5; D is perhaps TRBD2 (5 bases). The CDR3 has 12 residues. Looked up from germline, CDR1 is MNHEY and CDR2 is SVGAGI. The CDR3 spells CASSYGRGRLDF. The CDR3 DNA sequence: TGTGCCAGCAGTTACGGAAGAGGGCGGCTAGACTTC.

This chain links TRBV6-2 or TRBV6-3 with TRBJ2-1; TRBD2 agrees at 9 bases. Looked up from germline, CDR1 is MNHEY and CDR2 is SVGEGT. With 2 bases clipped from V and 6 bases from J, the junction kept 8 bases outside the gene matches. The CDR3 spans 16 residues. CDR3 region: CASSYASGRRVNEQFF. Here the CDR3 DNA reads TGTGCCAGCAGTTACGCCAGCGGGAGGCGGGTCAATGAGCAGTTCTTC.

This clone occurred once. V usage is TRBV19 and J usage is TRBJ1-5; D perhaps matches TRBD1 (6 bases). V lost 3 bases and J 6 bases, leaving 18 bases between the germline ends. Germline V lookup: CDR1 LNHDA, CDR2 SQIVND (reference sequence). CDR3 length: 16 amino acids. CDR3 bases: TGTGCCAGTAGTATTCGGACGCGAGGGGGGGTTCAGCCCCAGCATTTT. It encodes CASSIRTRGGVQPQHF. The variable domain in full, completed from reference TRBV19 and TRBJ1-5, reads DGGITQSPKYLFRKEGQNVTLSCEQNLNHDAMYWYRQDPGQGLRLIYYSQIVNDFQKGDIAEGYSVSREKKESFPLTVTSAQKNPTAFYLCASSIRTRGGVQPQHFGDGTRLSIL.

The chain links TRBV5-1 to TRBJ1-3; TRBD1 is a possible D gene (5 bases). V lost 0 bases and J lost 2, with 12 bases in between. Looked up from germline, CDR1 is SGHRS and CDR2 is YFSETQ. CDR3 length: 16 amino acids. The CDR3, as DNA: TGCGCCAGCAGCTTGGATGGAGGGACGCCTGGAAACACCATATATTTT. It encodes CASSLDGGTPGNTIYF.

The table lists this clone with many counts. CDR3 region: CASSPAGVNSPLHF. The CDR3 bases are TGTGCCAGCTCACCTGCAGGGGTAAATTCACCCCTCCACTTT. The gene calls are TRBV18 and TRBJ1-6, with D tentatively TRBD1 (6 bases). Germline V gene lookup returns CDR1 KGHSH and CDR2 LQKENI. This CDR3 has 14 amino acids. Trimming stripped 3 bases from V and 7 bases from J, with 10 bases between.

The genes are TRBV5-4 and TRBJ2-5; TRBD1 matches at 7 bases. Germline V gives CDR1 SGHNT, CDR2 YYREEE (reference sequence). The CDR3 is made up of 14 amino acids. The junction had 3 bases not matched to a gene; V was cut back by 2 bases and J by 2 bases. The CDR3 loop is CASSFGRGQETQYF. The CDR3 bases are TGTGCCAGCAGCTTTGGCAGGGGGCAAGAGACCCAGTACTTC. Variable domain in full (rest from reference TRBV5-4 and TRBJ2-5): ETGVTQSPTHLIKTRGQQVTLRCSSQSGHNTVSWYQQALGQGPQFIFQYYREEENGRGNFPPRFSGLQFPNYSSELNVNALELDDSALYLCASSFGRGQETQYFGPGTRLLVL.

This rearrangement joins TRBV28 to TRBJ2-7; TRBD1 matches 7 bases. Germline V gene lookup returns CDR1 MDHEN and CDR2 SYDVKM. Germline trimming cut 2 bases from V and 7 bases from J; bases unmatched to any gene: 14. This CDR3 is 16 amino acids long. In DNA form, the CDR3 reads TGTGCCAGCAGTTTAGCCCCGGGACCCACCAGGGGGGAGCAGTACTTC. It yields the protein CASSLAPGPTRGEQYF.

The CDR3 region is CASSSRQVMNTEAFF. As DNA, the CDR3 is TGTGCCAGCAGCTCCAGACAGGTAATGAACACTGAAGCTTTCTTT. The chain joins TRBV5-4 to TRBJ1-1; perhaps TRBD1 as D (6 bases). The CDR3 is 15 amino acids. From germline, CDR1 is SGHNT and CDR2 YYREEE (reference sequence). The V end lost 3 bases, the J end lost 0 bases, and 12 bases lay between the germline ends. Supplemented by reference TRBV5-4 and TRBJ1-1, the full variable domain reads ETGVTQSPTHLIKTRGQQVTLRCSSQSGHNTVSWYQQALGQGPQFIFQYYREEENGRGNFPPRFSGLQFPNYSSELNVNALELDDSALYLCASSSRQVMNTEAFFGQGTRLTVV.

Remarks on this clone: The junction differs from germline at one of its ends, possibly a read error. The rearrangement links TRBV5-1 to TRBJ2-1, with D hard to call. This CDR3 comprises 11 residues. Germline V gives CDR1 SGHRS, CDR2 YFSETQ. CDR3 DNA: TGCGCCAGCAGCTCCAACAATGAGCAGTTCTTC. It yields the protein CASSSNNEQFF. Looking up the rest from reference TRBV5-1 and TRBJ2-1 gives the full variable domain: KAGVTQTPRYLIKTRGQQVTLSCSPISGHRSVSWYQQTPGQGLQFLFEYFSETQRNKGNFPGRFSGRQFSNSRSEMNVSTLELGDSALYLCASSSNNEQFFGPGTRLTVL.

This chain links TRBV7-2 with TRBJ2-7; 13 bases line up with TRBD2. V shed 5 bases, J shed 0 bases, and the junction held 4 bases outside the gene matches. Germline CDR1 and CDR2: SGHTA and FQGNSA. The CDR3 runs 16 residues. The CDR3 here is CASSPLAGGHSYEQYF. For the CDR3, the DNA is TGTGCCAGCAGCCCACTAGCGGGAGGGCACTCCTACGAGCAGTACTTC.

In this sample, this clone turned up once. The CDR3 here is CASSAGLSPGADTQYF. In DNA, the CDR3 is TGCGCCAGCAGCGCCGGACTCTCCCCCGGCGCAGATACGCAGTATTTT. This chain joins TRBV5-1 and TRBJ2-3; a possible D gene is TRBD2 (5 bases). Germline values: CDR1 SGHRS, CDR2 YFSETQ. V was clipped by 4 bases and J by 4 bases, with 19 bases between them. This CDR3 has 16 residues.

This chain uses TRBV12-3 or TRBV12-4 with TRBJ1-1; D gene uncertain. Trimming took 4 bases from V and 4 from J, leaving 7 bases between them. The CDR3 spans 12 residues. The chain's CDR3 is CASSSLSTEAFF. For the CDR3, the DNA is TGTGCCAGCAGTTCCCTGAGCACTGAAGCTTTCTTT.

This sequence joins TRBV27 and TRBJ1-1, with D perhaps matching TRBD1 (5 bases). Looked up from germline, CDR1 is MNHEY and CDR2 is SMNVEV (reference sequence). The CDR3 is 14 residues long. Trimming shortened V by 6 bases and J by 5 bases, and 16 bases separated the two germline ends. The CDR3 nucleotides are TGTGCCAGCAGACTGACTCTTGGGGGGACTGAAGCTTTCTTT. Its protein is CASRLTLGGTEAFF.